This passage covers 29 T cell receptor beta chains from one sample sequenced in a study of graft-versus-host responses after intestinal transplantation (TCRdb year 2021). The library was generated by the immunoSEQ multiplex PCR assay. Sourced from immuneACCESS, this table was stored by TCRdb with only in-frame sequences that have V and J called. A share of the clones is absent; for the studies checked, an unresolved V gene accounts for under half, and the remainder has no known explanation. The sample table records under 15,000 clones; about four fifths of these occur just once. The ten largest account for approximately 46% of the sample. The material sequenced was PBMCs, taken approximately 19 weeks after transplant. The receptors come from a human patient who received an intestinal transplant, so some T cells may come from the graft donor.

The rearrangement uses TRBV30 and TRBJ2-7; tentatively, D is TRBD2 (6 bases). In germline, CDR1 is GTSNPN, CDR2 SVGIG (reference sequence). The CDR3 has 13 amino acids. V shed 5 bases and J shed 2 bases, with 13 bases lying between them. This chain's CDR3 is CAWAYRRAYEQYF. The CDR3 nucleotides read TGTGCCTGGGCATATCGGAGGGCCTACGAGCAGTACTTC.

CDR3 DNA sequence: TGTGCCAGCAGTTACTCGACCGGGGGCGCCGACTACACCTTC. Its protein is CASSYSTGGADYTF. The gene calls are TRBV6-5 and TRBJ1-2, with TRBD1 as a possible D gene (6 bases). This CDR3 spans 14 amino acids. The germline gives CDR1 MNHEY, CDR2 SVGAGI. The ends were cut back, 0 bases at V and 10 bases at J, with 15 bases in the middle.

V gene TRBV6-4 combines with J gene TRBJ2-3; D possibly uses TRBD1 or TRBD2 (6 bases each). This CDR3 spans 15 amino acids. V was pared by 0 bases and J by 4 bases, with 11 bases between. Germline V lookup: CDR1 MRHNA, CDR2 SNTAGT. The CDR3 protein is CASSDSGGGSDTQYF. The DNA for the CDR3 is TGTGCCAGCAGTGACTCGGGGGGCGGATCAGATACGCAGTATTTT.

The chain employs TRBV18 and TRBJ1-3; D ambiguous. Per germline, CDR1 KGHSH and CDR2 LQKENI. V was pared by 3 bases and J by 4 bases, with 16 bases between. CDR3 size: 16 residues. CDR3 amino acids: CASSPTMRKWGNTIYF. CDR3 nucleotide sequence: TGTGCCAGCTCACCTACAATGAGGAAATGGGGAAACACCATATATTTT.

This clone was detected only a few times. This chain links TRBV28 with TRBJ2-6; TRBD1 matches at 9 bases. J was trimmed by 0 bases and V by 1 base; bases with no gene match: 4. Germline values: CDR1 MDHEN, CDR2 SYDVKM. The CDR3 length is 18 residues. CDR3 amino acids: CASSLSGQGPSGANVLTF. The CDR3 nucleotides read TGTGCCAGCAGTTTATCAGGACAGGGGCCCTCTGGGGCCAACGTCCTGACTTTC.

The V and J genes are TRBV4-1 and TRBJ1-2, with D possibly being TRBD1 (6 bases). Germline assignment: CDR1 MGHRA and CDR2 YSYEKL. V lost 1 base and J 6 bases, leaving 9 bases between the germline ends. This CDR3 is built from 13 residues. The CDR3 loop is CASSQGEGDGYTF. CDR3 nucleotide sequence: TGCGCCAGCAGCCAAGGGGAGGGGGATGGCTACACCTTC.

This chain connects TRBV19 to TRBJ1-5; maybe TRBD1 (5 bases). The CDR3 has 15 residues. The germline V and J ends were trimmed by 3 bases and 7 bases, with 16 bases remaining between them. Looked up from germline, CDR1 is LNHDA and CDR2 is SQIVND (reference sequence). For the CDR3, the DNA is TGTGCCAGTAGTATCAGCTCAGGGCAGGGACAGCCCCAGCATTTT. Its protein product is CASSISSGQGQPQHF.

This clone was detected only once. J is TRBJ2-1 and V is TRBV5-1; no definite D call. The germline V gene has CDR1 SGHRS and CDR2 YFSETQ. Trimming left V 7 bases short and J 5 bases short, with 10 bases between. The CDR3 is 12 residues long. CDR3 bases: TGCGCCAGCGGGATCGGCGACAATGAGCAGTTCTTC. It specifies CASGIGDNEQFF.

V usage is TRBV19 and J usage is TRBJ2-7, with no clear D. This CDR3 spans 14 amino acids. Germline CDR1 LNHDA, CDR2 SQIVND (reference sequence). V lost 3 bases and J 0 bases, leaving 9 bases between the germline ends. The CDR3 here is CASSIQRSSYEQYF. As DNA, the CDR3 is TGTGCCAGTAGTATTCAGAGGAGCTCCTACGAGCAGTACTTC.

The V call is TRBV4-3, the J call TRBJ2-7; 8 bases agree with TRBD1. The V gene's germline CDR1 is LGHNA and CDR2 YSLEER. The V segment lost 3 bases and the J segment 3 bases; nucleotides outside the gene matches: 4. The CDR3 contains 14 residues. The CDR3 DNA follows: TGCGCCAGCAGCCACGCAGGGGGCGGCTACGAGCAGTACTTC. Translation: CASSHAGGGYEQYF.

The rearrangement links TRBV20-1 to TRBJ2-5; D not certain. V lost 4 bases and J 5 bases, leaving 5 bases between the germline ends. The CDR3 runs to 10 residues. Per the germline V gene, CDR1 is DFQATT and CDR2 is SNEGSKA (reference sequence). CDR3 residues: CSATVETQYF. The CDR3 region has the DNA TGCAGTGCTACGGTCGAGACCCAGTACTTC.

The chain couples TRBV7-9 to TRBJ1-1; D is unclear. Germline CDR1 and CDR2: SEHNR and FQNEAQ (reference sequence). The CDR3 totals 13 residues. Trimming removed 3 bases from V and 5 bases from J, with 10 bases in between. Written as DNA, the CDR3 is TGTGCCAGCAGCTTCATGGAAGGGACTGAAGCTTTCTTT. Its translation is CASSFMEGTEAFF.

This chain connects TRBV7-3 to TRBJ2-1; 10 nucleotides line up with TRBD2. Trimming took 5 bases from V and 7 from J; bases not matched to a gene: 5. The CDR3 runs to 14 residues. Germline values: CDR1 SGHTA, CDR2 FQGTGA. The CDR3 DNA sequence: TGTGCCAGCAGCCTACTAGCGGGAAGGAATGAGCAGTTCTTC. It is translated as CASSLLAGRNEQFF.

CDR3 protein: CASSLSTGSGRSPLHF. CDR3 bases: TGTGCCAGCTCATTATCCACAGGGTCGGGACGTTCACCCCTCCACTTT. The gene calls are TRBV18 and TRBJ1-6; maybe TRBD1 (6 bases). V lost 5 bases, J lost 9 bases, and 20 bases lay in between. Germline values: CDR1 KGHSH, CDR2 LQKENI. This CDR3 has 16 amino acids.

J is TRBJ1-2 and V is TRBV7-2; the match to TRBD1 covers 7 bases. V lost 7 bases, J lost 5 bases, and 4 bases stayed unmatched. CDR1 is SGHTA and CDR2 is FQGNSA in the germline V gene. CDR3 size: 12 residues. The CDR3 coding sequence is TGTGCCAGCACCCCAGGGGGGTATGGCTACACCTTC. This codes for CASTPGGYGYTF.

The CDR3: CASSLQGANGELFF. The CDR3 bases are TGTGCCAGCAGTCTACAGGGAGCAAACGGGGAGCTGTTTTTT. J is TRBJ2-2 and V is TRBV6-5; D is perhaps TRBD1 (6 bases). The CDR3 is made up of 14 amino acids. Germline loops: CDR1 MNHEY, CDR2 SVGAGI. Deletions cut 5 bases from V and 7 bases from J, with 14 bases between.

This rearrangement joins TRBV7-9 to TRBJ2-1; 10 nucleotides match TRBD2. V lost 5 bases and J lost 5; bases outside the gene matches: 9. The CDR3 runs to 16 residues. Germline V gene lookup returns CDR1 SEHNR and CDR2 FQNEAQ (reference sequence). The CDR3 reads CASSPHLAGVDNEQFF. The CDR3, as DNA: TGTGCCAGCAGCCCACATCTAGCGGGAGTAGACAATGAGCAGTTCTTC.

This chain links TRBV5-1 with TRBJ2-2; no firm D call. This CDR3 is built from 13 residues. Deletions cut 0 bases from V and 6 bases from J, with 6 bases between. Germline CDR1 reads SGHRS; CDR2 reads YFSETQ. The CDR3 region is CASSLDPPGELFF. The CDR3 nucleotides read TGCGCCAGCAGCTTGGACCCACCCGGGGAGCTGTTTTTT.

The rearrangement joins TRBV11-2 to TRBJ1-6; D call uncertain. The CDR3 is made up of 19 amino acids. CDR1 SGHAT and CDR2 FQNNGV come from the germline V gene. V shed 4 bases and J shed 7 bases, with 26 bases lying between them. This CDR3 reads CASSSRPSDGSSSNSPLHF. CDR3 coding DNA: TGTGCCAGCAGCTCACGCCCCTCGGACGGATCGTCCTCCAATTCACCCCTCCACTTT.

The V gene is TRBV2, the J gene TRBJ1-5, with 11 bases fitting TRBD1. The CDR3 covers 14 residues. CDR1 is SNHLY, CDR2 FYNNEI, per germline. The ends lost 8 bases at V and 6 bases at J; junction bases unmatched: 6. The CDR3 DNA follows: TGTGCCAGCGCCGGGACAGGGGGGTTTCAGCCCCAGCATTTT. Translated: CASAGTGGFQPQHF.

The count of this clone is one. The chain couples TRBV10-1 to TRBJ2-7, with D unresolved. V gave up 6 bases and J gave up 5 bases, with 8 bases separating them. This CDR3 is 11 amino acids long. Germline CDR1 and CDR2: WNHNN and SYGVQD (reference sequence). Here the CDR3 DNA reads TGCGCCAGCAGGGTATGTCACGAGCAGTACTTC. Translation: CASRVCHEQYF.

The chain links TRBV27 to TRBJ2-7; 10 bases map to TRBD2. V was clipped by 5 bases and J by 7 bases; unmatched bases: 8. Germline V gene data show CDR1 as MNHEY and CDR2 as SMNVEV (reference sequence). The CDR3 runs to 14 residues. CDR3: CASSQAGGPGEQYF. The CDR3 nucleotides are TGTGCCAGCAGTCAAGCGGGAGGGCCGGGGGAGCAGTACTTC.

The chain joins TRBV9 to TRBJ2-1; TRBD2 aligns across 10 bases. Germline-derived CDR1 and CDR2 are SGDLS and YYNGEE. Trimming at V came to 5 bases and at J to 10 bases, leaving 12 bases not matched to a gene. The CDR3 is 15 residues long. CDR3 DNA sequence: TGTGCCAGCAGGATGACTAGCGGGTCCGATGGAGAGCAGTTCTTC. It codes for CASRMTSGSDGEQFF.

The rearrangement uses TRBV6-5 and TRBJ2-3; 8 nucleotides align to TRBD2. CDR3 length: 14 amino acids. CDR1 and CDR2 from the germline V gene are MNHEY and SVGAGI. The junction had 3 bases not matched to a gene; V was cut back by 7 bases and J by 0 bases. In DNA form, the CDR3 reads TGTGCCAGCACGAAGCGGGGGAGCACAGATACGCAGTATTTT. Protein product: CASTKRGSTDTQYF.

The gene calls are TRBV19 and TRBJ2-7; TRBD2 matches at 11 bases. Unmatched junction bases numbered 4, after V lost 6 bases and J lost 3 bases. The CDR3 is 14 residues long. The germline gives CDR1 LNHDA, CDR2 SQIVND (reference sequence). This CDR3 reads CASSPGTSGYEQYF. DNA of the CDR3: TGTGCCAGTAGCCCCGGGACTAGCGGCTACGAGCAGTACTTC.

The V call is TRBV10-1, the J call TRBJ1-3; 7 nucleotides agree with TRBD1. The V gene's germline CDR1 is WNHNN and CDR2 SYGVQD (reference sequence). V was pared by 0 bases and J by 1 base, with 3 bases of the junction left unmatched. The CDR3 loop spans 16 amino acids. The CDR3 DNA sequence: TGCGCCAGCAGTGAGTCGACAGGGAAATCTGGAAACACCATATATTTT. Translating it yields CASSESTGKSGNTIYF.

V gene TRBV7-9 combines with J gene TRBJ2-1, with 11 bases identical to TRBD2. CDR1 SEHNR and CDR2 FQNEAQ come from the germline V gene (reference sequence). The length of the CDR3 is 15 residues. The V gene end was trimmed by 3 bases and the J gene end by 5 bases; junction bases not matched to a gene: 3. CDR3 in DNA: TGTGCCAGCAGCTTTGGGACTAGCGGTAACAATGAGCAGTTCTTC. Translated, it gives CASSFGTSGNNEQFF.

The chain carries TRBV2 and TRBJ2-1; D remains ambiguous. This CDR3 region has 14 residues. V gave up 7 bases and J gave up 3 bases, with 13 bases separating them. CDR1 is SNHLY, CDR2 FYNNEI, per germline. CDR3 residues: CASMRRNSYNEQFF. CDR3 nucleotide sequence: TGTGCCAGCATGCGAAGAAACAGCTACAATGAGCAGTTCTTC.

The chain is built from TRBV14 and TRBJ1-5, with D unclear. The CDR3 sequence is 8 residues long. Germline-derived CDR1 and CDR2 are SGHDN and FVKESK. With 4 bases removed from V and 11 bases from J, the gap between germline ends came to 0 bases. The CDR3 is CASSPQHF. The CDR3 DNA reads TGTGCCAGCAGCCCCCAGCATTTT.